This T cell receptor (beta chain) was sequenced during a study of T cell responses to AZD1222 COVID-19 vaccine. V lost 7 bases and J lost 2; bases outside the gene matches: 5. The CDR3 is 14 amino acids. Germline loops: CDR1 LNHDA, CDR2 SQIVND (reference sequence). Profiling relied on immunoSEQ multiplex PCR, and the TCRdb table lists in-frame clones only, not all of them. The data show approximately 75,000 clones, roughly 88% seen once. Points from the study as a whole: Vaccine-associated CD4 TCRs spanned spike, dominant at 160-218 and 743-854.

About this clone: Its specificity is unknown.

The genes are TRBV19 and TRBJ2-1, with TRBD2 matching over 7 bases. Material: peripheral blood, obtained 28 days after the second AZD1222 dose. The TCR sequence derives from an adult who received the AZD1222 COVID-19 vaccine. This chain's CDR3 is CASTPAGAYNEQFF. The CDR3 nucleotides are TGTGCCAGTACCCCGGCGGGGGCCTACAATGAGCAGTTCTTC.